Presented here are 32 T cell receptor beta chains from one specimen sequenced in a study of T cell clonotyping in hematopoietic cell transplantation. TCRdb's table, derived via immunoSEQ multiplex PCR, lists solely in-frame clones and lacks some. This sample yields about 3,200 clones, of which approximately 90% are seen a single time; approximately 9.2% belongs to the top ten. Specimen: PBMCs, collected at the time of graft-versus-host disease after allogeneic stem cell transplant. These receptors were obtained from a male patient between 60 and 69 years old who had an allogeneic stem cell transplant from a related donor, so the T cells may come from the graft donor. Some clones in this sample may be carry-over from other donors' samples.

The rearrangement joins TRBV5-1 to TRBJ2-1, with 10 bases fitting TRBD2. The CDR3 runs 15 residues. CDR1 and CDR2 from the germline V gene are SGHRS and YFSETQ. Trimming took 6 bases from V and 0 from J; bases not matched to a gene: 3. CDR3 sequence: CASKPSGGSYNEQFF. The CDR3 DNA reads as TGCGCCAGCAAACCTAGCGGGGGCTCCTACAATGAGCAGTTCTTC.

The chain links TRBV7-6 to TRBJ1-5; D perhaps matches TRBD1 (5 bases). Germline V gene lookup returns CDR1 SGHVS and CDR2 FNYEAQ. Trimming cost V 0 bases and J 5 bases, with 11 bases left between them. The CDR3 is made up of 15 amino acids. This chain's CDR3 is CASSLASGRDQPQHF. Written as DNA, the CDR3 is TGTGCCAGCAGCTTAGCTTCGGGGCGAGATCAGCCCCAGCATTTT.

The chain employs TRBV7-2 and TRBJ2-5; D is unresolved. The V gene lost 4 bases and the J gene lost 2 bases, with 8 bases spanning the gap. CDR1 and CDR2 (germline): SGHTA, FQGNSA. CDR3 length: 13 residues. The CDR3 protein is CASSSGPQETQYF. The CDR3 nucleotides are TGTGCCAGCAGCTCCGGGCCGCAAGAGACCCAGTACTTC.

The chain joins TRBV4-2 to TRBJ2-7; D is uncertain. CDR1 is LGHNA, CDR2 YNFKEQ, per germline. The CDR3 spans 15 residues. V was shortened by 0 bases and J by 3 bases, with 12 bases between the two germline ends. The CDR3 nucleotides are TGTGCCAGCAGCCAAGAAGTGCAAAACCGCTACGAGCAGTACTTC. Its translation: CASSQEVQNRYEQYF.

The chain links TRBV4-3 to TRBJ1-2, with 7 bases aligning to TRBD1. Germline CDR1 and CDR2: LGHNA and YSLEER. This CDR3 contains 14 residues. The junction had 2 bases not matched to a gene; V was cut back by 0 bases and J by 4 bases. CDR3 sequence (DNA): TGCGCCAGCAGCCAAGACGCAGGGGGCTATGGCTACACCTTC. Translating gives CASSQDAGGYGYTF.

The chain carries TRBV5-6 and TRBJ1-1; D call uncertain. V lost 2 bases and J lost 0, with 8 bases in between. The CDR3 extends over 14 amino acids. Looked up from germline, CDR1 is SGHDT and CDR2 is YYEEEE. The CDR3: CASSFSPLNTEAFF. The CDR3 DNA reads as TGTGCCAGCAGCTTTTCCCCCTTGAACACTGAAGCTTTCTTT. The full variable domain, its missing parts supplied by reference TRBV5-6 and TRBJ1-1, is DAGVTQSPTHLIKTRGQQVTLRCSPKSGHDTVSWYQQALGQGPQFIFQYYEEEERQRGNFPDRFSGHQFPNYSSELNVNALLLGDSALYLCASSFSPLNTEAFFGQGTRLTVV.

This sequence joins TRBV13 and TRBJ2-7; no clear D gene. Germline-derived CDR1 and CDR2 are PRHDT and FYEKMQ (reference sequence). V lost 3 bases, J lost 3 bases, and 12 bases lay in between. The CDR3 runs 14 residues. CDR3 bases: TGTGCCAGCAGCTTCTTGAACAGCCGCTACGAGCAGTACTTC. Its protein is CASSFLNSRYEQYF.

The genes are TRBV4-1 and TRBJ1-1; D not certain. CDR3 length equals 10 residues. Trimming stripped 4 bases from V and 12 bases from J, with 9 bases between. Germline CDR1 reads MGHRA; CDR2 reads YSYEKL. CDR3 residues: CASSRETTFF. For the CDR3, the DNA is TGCGCCAGCAGCCGAGAGACAACTTTCTTT.

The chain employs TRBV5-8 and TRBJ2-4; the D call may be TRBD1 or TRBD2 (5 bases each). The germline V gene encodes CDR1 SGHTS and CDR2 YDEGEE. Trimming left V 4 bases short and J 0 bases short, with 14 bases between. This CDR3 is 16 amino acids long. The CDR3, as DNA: TGTGCCAGCAGCCAGGGAGAGAGCCTAGCCAAAAACATTCAGTACTTC. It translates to CASSQGESLAKNIQYF.

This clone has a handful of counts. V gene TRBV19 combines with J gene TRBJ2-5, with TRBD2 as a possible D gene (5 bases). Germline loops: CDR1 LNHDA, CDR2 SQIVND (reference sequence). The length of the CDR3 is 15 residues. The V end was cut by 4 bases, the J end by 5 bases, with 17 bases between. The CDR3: CASSKTREVGETQYF. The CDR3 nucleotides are TGTGCCAGTAGTAAAACTAGAGAGGTTGGGGAGACCCAGTACTTC.

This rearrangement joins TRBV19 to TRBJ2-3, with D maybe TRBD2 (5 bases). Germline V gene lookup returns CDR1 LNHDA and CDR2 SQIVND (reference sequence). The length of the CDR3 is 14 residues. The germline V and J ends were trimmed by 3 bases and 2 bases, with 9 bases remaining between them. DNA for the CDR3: TGTGCCAGTAGTATCCCCGGGGTCACAGATACGCAGTATTTT. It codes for CASSIPGVTDTQYF.

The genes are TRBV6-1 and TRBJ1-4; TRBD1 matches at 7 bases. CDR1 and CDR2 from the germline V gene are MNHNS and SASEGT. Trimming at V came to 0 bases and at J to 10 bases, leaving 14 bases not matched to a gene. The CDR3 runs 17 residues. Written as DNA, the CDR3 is TGTGCCAGCAGTGAAGCGCCTCATGGACAGGAGAAGGGAAAACTGTTTTTT. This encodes CASSEAPHGQEKGKLFF.

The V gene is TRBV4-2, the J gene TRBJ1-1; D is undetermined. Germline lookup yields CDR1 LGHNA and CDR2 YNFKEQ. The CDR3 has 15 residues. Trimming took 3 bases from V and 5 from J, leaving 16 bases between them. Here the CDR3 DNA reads TGTGCCAGCAGCCACTCGGCACCCCAAGGAACTGAAGCTTTCTTT. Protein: CASSHSAPQGTEAFF.

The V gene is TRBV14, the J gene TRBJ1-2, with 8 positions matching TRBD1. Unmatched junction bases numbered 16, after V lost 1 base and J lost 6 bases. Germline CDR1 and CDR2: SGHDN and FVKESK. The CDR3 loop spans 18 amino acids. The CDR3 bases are TGTGCCAGCAGCCAAGTGTTTGAGCCGGCGGCAGGGGGCCATGGCTACACCTTC. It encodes CASSQVFEPAAGGHGYTF.

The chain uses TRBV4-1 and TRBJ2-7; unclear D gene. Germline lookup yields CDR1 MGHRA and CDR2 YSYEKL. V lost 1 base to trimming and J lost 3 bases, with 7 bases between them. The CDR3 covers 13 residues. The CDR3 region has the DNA TGCGCCAGCAGCCAAGGAACACGCTACGAGCAGTACTTC. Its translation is CASSQGTRYEQYF.

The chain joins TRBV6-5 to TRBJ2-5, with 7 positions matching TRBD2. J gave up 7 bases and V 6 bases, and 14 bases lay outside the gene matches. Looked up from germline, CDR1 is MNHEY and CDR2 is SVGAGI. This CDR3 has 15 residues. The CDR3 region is CASSAGTTVGGTQYF. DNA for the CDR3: TGTGCCAGCAGCGCCGGGACTACCGTCGGGGGGACCCAGTACTTC.

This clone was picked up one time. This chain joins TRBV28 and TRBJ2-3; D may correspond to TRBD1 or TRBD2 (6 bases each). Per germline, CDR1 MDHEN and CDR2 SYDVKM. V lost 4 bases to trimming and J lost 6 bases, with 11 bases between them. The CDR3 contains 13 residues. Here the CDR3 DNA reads TGTGCCAGCAGTTCTCCGGGGGCGGATACGCAGTATTTT. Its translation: CASSSPGADTQYF.

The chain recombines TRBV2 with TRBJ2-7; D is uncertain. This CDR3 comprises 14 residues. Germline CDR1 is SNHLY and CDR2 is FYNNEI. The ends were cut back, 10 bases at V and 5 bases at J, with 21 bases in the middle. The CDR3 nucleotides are TGTGCCACCCGAGAAGGACGGCTCCTAGACGAGCAGTACTTC. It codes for CATREGRLLDEQYF.

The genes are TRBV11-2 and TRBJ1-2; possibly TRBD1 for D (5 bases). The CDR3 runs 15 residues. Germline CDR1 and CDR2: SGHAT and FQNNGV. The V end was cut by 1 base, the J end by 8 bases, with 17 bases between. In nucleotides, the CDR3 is TGTGCCAGCAGCTTAGTTGGGGGGGTAACGGAAGGCTACACCTTC. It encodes CASSLVGGVTEGYTF. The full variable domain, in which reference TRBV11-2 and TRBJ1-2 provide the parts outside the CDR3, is EAGVAQSPRYKIIEKRQSVAFWCNPISGHATLYWYQQILGQGPKLLIQFQNNGVVDDSQLPKDRFSAERLKGVDSTLKIQPAKLEDSAVYLCASSLVGGVTEGYTFGSGTRLTVV.

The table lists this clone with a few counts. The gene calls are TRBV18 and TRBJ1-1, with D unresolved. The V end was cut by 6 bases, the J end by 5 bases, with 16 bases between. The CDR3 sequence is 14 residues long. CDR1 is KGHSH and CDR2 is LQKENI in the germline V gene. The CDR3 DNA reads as TGTGCCAGCTCCCCCCCCGTCGGGTCGACTGAAGCTTTCTTT. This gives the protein CASSPPVGSTEAFF.

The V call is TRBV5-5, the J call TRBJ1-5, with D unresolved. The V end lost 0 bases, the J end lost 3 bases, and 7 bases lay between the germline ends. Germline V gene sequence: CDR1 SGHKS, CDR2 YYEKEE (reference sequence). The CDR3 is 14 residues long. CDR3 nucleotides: TGTGCCAGCAGCTTGGAGTCGGCCAATCAGCCCCAGCATTTT. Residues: CASSLESANQPQHF.

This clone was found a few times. The CDR3 DNA reads TGTGCTAGTGGTTTGGGAGGGAGTGGTGGCGCCTATGGCTACACCTTC. It translates to CASGLGGSGGAYGYTF. The chain links TRBV12-5 to TRBJ1-2; D uncertain. CDR3 length: 16 amino acids. Germline V CDR1 and CDR2: LGHNT, FRNRAP. With 1 base removed from V and 4 bases from J, the gap between germline ends came to 16 bases.

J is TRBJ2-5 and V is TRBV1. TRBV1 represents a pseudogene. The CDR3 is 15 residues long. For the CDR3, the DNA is TGCACCAGCAGCCAAGAATGGGACCCCCTTGAGACCCAGTACTTC. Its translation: CTSSQEWDPLETQYF.

The CDR3 region is CASSYRGSDTEAFF. Here the CDR3 DNA reads TGTGCCAGCAGTTACAGGGGATCCGACACTGAAGCTTTCTTT. The rearrangement links TRBV6-6 to TRBJ1-1; D might be TRBD1 (5 bases). CDR1 is MNHNY and CDR2 is SVGAGI in the germline V gene (reference sequence). The CDR3 runs to 14 residues. V was shortened by 2 bases and J by 3 bases, with 10 bases between the two germline ends.

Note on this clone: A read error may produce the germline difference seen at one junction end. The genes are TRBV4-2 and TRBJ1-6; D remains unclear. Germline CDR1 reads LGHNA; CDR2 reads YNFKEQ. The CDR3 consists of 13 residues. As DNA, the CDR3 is TGTGCCAGCAGCCAAGAAGGCGCGGCCTATAGTTACTTT. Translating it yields CASSQEGAAYSYF.

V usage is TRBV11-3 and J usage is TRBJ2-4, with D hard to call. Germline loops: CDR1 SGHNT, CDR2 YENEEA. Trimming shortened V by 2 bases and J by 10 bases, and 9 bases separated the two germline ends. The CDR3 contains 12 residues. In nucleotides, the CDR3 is TGTGCCAGCAGCTTAATGAACATTATTCAGTACTTC. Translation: CASSLMNIIQYF.

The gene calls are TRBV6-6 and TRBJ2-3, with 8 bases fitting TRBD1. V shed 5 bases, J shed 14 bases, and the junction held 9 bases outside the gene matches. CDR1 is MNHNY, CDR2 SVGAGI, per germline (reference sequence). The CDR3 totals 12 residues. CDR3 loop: CASSPRTGLMYF. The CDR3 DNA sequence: TGTGCCAGCAGTCCGCGGACAGGGTTGATGTATTTT.

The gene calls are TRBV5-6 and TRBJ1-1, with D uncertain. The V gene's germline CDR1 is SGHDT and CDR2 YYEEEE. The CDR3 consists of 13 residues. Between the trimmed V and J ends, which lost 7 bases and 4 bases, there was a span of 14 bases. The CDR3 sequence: CASAPWGPTEAFF. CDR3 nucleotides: TGTGCCAGCGCCCCCTGGGGTCCCACTGAAGCTTTCTTT. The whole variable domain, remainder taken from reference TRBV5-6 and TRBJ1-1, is DAGVTQSPTHLIKTRGQQVTLRCSPKSGHDTVSWYQQALGQGPQFIFQYYEEEERQRGNFPDRFSGHQFPNYSSELNVNALLLGDSALYLCASAPWGPTEAFFGQGTRLTVV.

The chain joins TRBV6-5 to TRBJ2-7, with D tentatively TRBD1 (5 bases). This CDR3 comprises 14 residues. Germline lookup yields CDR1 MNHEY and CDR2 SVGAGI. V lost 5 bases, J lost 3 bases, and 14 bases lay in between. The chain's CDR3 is CASSRQRQYYEQYF. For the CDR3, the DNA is TGTGCCAGCAGTAGACAGCGACAGTACTACGAGCAGTACTTC.

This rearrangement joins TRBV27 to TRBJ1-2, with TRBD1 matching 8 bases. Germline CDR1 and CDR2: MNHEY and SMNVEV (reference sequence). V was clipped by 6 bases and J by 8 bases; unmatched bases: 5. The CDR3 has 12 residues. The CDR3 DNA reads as TGTGCCAGCAGCCAGGACAGGGTCGGCTACACCTTC. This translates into CASSQDRVGYTF.

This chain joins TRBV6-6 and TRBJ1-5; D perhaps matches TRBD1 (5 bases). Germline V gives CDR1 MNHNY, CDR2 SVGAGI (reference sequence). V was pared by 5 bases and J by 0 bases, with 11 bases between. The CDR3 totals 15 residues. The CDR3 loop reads CASSPGLNSNQPQHF. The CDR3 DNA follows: TGTGCCAGCAGTCCGGGACTTAATAGCAATCAGCCCCAGCATTTT.

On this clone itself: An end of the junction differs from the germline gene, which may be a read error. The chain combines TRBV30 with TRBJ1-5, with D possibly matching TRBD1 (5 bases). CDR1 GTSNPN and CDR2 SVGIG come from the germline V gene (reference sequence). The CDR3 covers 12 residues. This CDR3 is CAAAGSNQPQHF. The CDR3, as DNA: TGTGCCGCCGCAGGGAGCAACCAGCCCCAGCATTTT.